Below are 16 T cell receptor beta chains sequenced from a single sample in a study of Graves' ophthalmopathy and Graves' hyperthyroidism. Investigators amplified TCR beta CDR3 regions from RNA transcripts. HTBI-primed RT-PCR formed the first round, and a multiplex PCR formed the second. TCRdb fed the multiplex PCR reads into MiXCR, producing one record per CDR3 protein. The sample shows about 1.1 million distinct CDR3 sequences, 35% to 45% of them seen only once. The specimen sequenced was peripheral blood or thyroid tissue (not recorded which). The receptors originated from an adult man with Graves' hyperthyroidism.

Ten or more counts support this clonotype. The chain carries TRBV10-1 and TRBJ1-1; TRBD1 matches at 7 bases. Unmatched junction bases numbered 12, after V lost 2 bases and J lost 6 bases. The CDR3 sequence is 16 residues long. Germline CDR1 WNHNN, CDR2 SYGVQD (reference sequence). CDR3 coding DNA: TGCGCCAGCAGTGAGCCCAGGACAGGCATGACTGCTGAAGCTTTCTTT. Translated, it gives CASSEPRTGMTAEAFF.

This clonotype was found many times. The chain employs TRBV19 and TRBJ1-1; D perhaps matches TRBD1 (5 bases). From germline, CDR1 is LNHDA and CDR2 SQIVND (reference sequence). Trimming removed 9 bases at V and 2 bases at J, with 10 bases between. This CDR3 comprises 12 residues. CDR3 sequence reads: CASRTGNTEAFF. The DNA for the CDR3 is TGTGCCAGCAGAACAGGAAACACTGAAGCTTTCTTT.

This clonotype was counted many times. CDR3 in DNA: TGCAGCATTACGCTAGGGACCCGCTACGAGCAGTACTTC. It yields the protein CSITLGTRYEQYF. This chain joins TRBV29-1 and TRBJ2-7; either TRBD1 or TRBD2 may supply D (5 bases each). CDR3 length: 13 residues. With 8 bases removed from V and 3 bases from J, the gap between germline ends came to 17 bases. Germline V gives CDR1 SQVTM, CDR2 ANQGSEA.

This clonotype was picked up many times. The chain has TRBV25-1 and TRBJ2-7; TRBD1 matches 8 bases. V was clipped by 3 bases and J by 10 bases; unmatched bases: 11. The germline gives CDR1 MGHDK, CDR2 SYGVNS. CDR3 length: 14 amino acids. The CDR3 nucleotides are TGTGCCAGCAGTGATTCCCAGGGGGCTTTAGGCCAGTACTTC. This sequence encodes CASSDSQGALGQYF.

This clonotype came up many times. The chain is built from TRBV19 and TRBJ1-5; tentative D call: TRBD1 (6 bases). The CDR3 has 15 amino acids. The germline CDR1 and CDR2 sequences are LNHDA and SQIVND (reference sequence). V was clipped by 8 bases and J by 1 base, with 15 bases between them. The CDR3 sequence is CASSPLQGSNQPQHF. The CDR3 nucleotides read TGTGCCAGTTCCCCCCTACAGGGAAGCAATCAGCCCCAGCATTTT.

The V and J genes are TRBV11-2 and TRBJ1-5; perhaps TRBD1 as D (6 bases). The V and J ends lost 4 bases and 6 bases respectively, with 10 bases between them. The V gene's germline CDR1 is SGHAT and CDR2 FQNNGV. This CDR3 is built from 13 residues. The CDR3 sequence: CASSWTETQPQHF. CDR3 DNA sequence: TGTGCCAGCAGCTGGACAGAAACTCAGCCCCAGCATTTT.

This clonotype was counted ten times or more. The V gene is TRBV9, the J gene TRBJ1-2; D perhaps matches TRBD1 (6 bases). Germline V gives CDR1 SGDLS, CDR2 YYNGEE. Trimming took 0 bases from V and 4 from J, leaving 10 bases between them. This CDR3 is 14 amino acids long. The CDR3 DNA follows: TGTGCCAGCAGCGTAGCGGACAGCCGCTATGGCTACACCTTC. It codes for CASSVADSRYGYTF.

This clonotype was picked up many times. This rearrangement joins TRBV9 to TRBJ1-1, with 9 bases aligning to TRBD1. V shed 3 bases, J shed 3 bases, and the junction held 6 bases outside the gene matches. This CDR3 has 15 residues. Germline CDR1 reads SGDLS; CDR2 reads YYNGEE. CDR3 DNA: TGTGCCAGCAGCGCTCGGGACAGGGCAGACACTGAAGCTTTCTTT. Amino acids: CASSARDRADTEAFF.

This clonotype showed up many times. The chain couples TRBV12-3 or TRBV12-4 to TRBJ1-2; D is uncertain. The CDR3 covers 12 residues. V was shortened by 1 base and J by 13 bases, with 13 bases between the two germline ends. The CDR3 DNA reads TGTGCCAGCAGTTTAGGGCCAGGTGTAGGCACCTTC. It codes for CASSLGPGVGTF.

This clonotype occurred many times. The chain uses TRBV9 and TRBJ1-3, with 7 nucleotides matching TRBD1. The J segment lost 9 bases and the V segment lost 2 bases, leaving 14 bases of the junction unmatched. CDR1 is SGDLS, CDR2 YYNGEE, per germline. The CDR3 runs to 16 residues. The CDR3 DNA follows: TGTGCCAGCAGCGTGCGAGCCGGGACAGACCCAACCACCATATATTTT. This sequence encodes CASSVRAGTDPTTIYF.

This rearrangement joins TRBV7-8 to TRBJ2-7, with D possibly matching TRBD2 (6 bases). V was pared by 5 bases and J by 2 bases, with 13 bases between. This CDR3 contains 14 residues. CDR1 is SGHVS and CDR2 is FQNEAQ in the germline V gene. The CDR3 DNA reads as TGTGCCAGCAGCCCGGGGGTTCTAGCCTACGAGCAGTACTTC. Protein: CASSPGVLAYEQYF.

This clonotype was recorded many times. The chain is built from TRBV10-3 and TRBJ1-5, with D tentatively TRBD1 (5 bases). The V gene's germline CDR1 is ENHRY and CDR2 SYGVKD. There are 15 residues in the CDR3. Trimming pared 0 bases from V and 0 bases from J, leaving 6 bases between. The CDR3 coding sequence is TGTGCCATCAGTGAGTCGGGGGGTAGCAATCAGCCCCAGCATTTT. It encodes CAISESGGSNQPQHF.

Comment on this clonotype: One end of the junction varies from germline; a read error may be responsible. This chain connects TRBV11-2 to TRBJ2-2, with TRBD1 matching 8 bases. Germline V gene lookup returns CDR1 SGHAT and CDR2 FQNNGV. The CDR3 spans 17 residues. CDR3: CASSQGVRDRTYGELFF. The CDR3 DNA is TGCGCCAGCAGCCAGGGGGTTAGGGACAGGACCTACGGGGAGCTGTTTTTT. The whole variable domain, remainder taken from reference TRBV11-2 and TRBJ2-2, is EAGVAQSPRYKIIEKRQSVAFWCNPISGHATLYWYQQILGQGPKLLIQFQNNGVVDDSQLPKDRFSAERLKGVDSTLKIQPAKLEDSAVYLCASSQGVRDRTYGELFFGEGSRLTVL.

Worth noting for this clonotype: This clone may be a read error of a much larger clone one base away. V and J are TRBV20-1 and TRBJ1-2; 7 positions agree with TRBD1. Losses at the gene ends were 7 bases for V and 0 bases for J; bases not matched to a gene: 8. This CDR3 contains 14 residues. Germline V CDR1 and CDR2: DFQATT, SNEGSKA (reference sequence). The DNA of the CDR3 is TGCAGTGTTACACACAGGGGATCTAACTATGGCTACACCTTC. As protein: CSVTHRGSNYGYTF.

As concerns this clonotype: With a much larger clone just one base away, this may be a read error. The chain joins TRBV4-1 to TRBJ2-2; no definite D call. The CDR3 sequence is 14 residues long. In germline, CDR1 is MGHRA, CDR2 YSYEKL. Trimming stripped 0 bases from V and 3 bases from J, with 5 bases between. The chain's CDR3 is CASSQELYTGELFF. The CDR3 nucleotides are TGCGCCAGCAGCCAAGAACTCTACACCGGGGAGCTGTTTTTT.

With regard to this clonotype: A much larger clone is a single base away; this may be a read error. The chain employs TRBV10-3 and TRBJ1-2; no reliable D call. The CDR3 has 14 residues. Germline V lookup: CDR1 ENHRY, CDR2 SYGVKD. CDR3 region: CASTRRREDVGHTF. In DNA form, the CDR3 reads TGTGCCAGCACCCGGCGGAGGGAGGACGTTGGCCACACCTTC.